This T cell receptor (beta chain) was found in a study of blood T cell repertoires in COVID-19. Study in general: Acute-phase and convalescent COVID-19 samples originated in the United States, Italy and Spain. T cells, B-cell-depleted T cells, or PBMCs supplied cDNA or gDNA.

The CDR3 length is 16 residues. The ends were cut back, 3 bases at V and 1 base at J, with 13 bases in the middle. Germline V gene data show CDR1 as MDHEN and CDR2 as SYDVKM. Original methodology: Amplification of reference gene primers provided the estimated nucleated cell counts. Sequenced by immunoSEQ multiplex PCR; TCRdb stores in-frame clones only, minus some. D and trimming were read from the DNA, whereas the V and J calls and clone size are those reported in that table. The table lists 60,000 to 70,000 clones, over 80% of them singletons. The sequenced sample was peripheral blood. This sequence joins TRBV28 and TRBJ1-3, with unresolved D. This receptor was obtained from a human donor in a cohort sampled during active COVID-19. The CDR3 bases are TGTGCCAGCAGTTTCCCACTTGGAGGGTCTGGAAACACCATATATTTT. Its translation: CASSFPLGGSGNTIYF.